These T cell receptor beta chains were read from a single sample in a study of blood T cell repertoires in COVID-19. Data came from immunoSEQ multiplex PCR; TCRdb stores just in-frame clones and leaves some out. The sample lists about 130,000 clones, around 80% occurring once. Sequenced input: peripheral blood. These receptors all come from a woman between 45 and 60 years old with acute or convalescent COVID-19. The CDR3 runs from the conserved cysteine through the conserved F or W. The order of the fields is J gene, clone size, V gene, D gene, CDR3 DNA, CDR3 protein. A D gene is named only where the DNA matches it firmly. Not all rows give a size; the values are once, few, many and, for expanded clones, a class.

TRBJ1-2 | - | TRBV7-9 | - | TGTGCCAGCAGCCCAGGGGACAACTATGGCTACACCTTC | CASSPGDNYGYTF
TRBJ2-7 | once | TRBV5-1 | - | TGCGCCAGCAGCTCCGACGGGGTTAGCTCCTACGAGCAGTACTTC | CASSSDGVSSYEQYF
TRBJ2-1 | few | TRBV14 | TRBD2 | TGTGCCAGCAGCCAAGTCGTAGCTAGCGGATACAATGAGCAGTTCTTC | CASSQVVASGYNEQFF
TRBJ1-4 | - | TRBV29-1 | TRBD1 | TGCAGCGGGCAGGGGGAATATAATGAAAAACTGTTTTTT | CSGQGEYNEKLFF
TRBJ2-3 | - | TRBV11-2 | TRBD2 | TGTGCCAGCAGCCGCCGGACTAGCGCGTCTTCAGATACGCAGTATTTT | CASSRRTSASSDTQYF
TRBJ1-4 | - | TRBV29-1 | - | TGCAGCGTTGAAGGGGAGGGGGATGAAAAACTGTTTTTT | CSVEGEGDEKLFF
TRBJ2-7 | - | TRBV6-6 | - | TGTGCCAGCAGTTCCTCGGAGGCCAACTACGAGCAGTACTTC | CASSSSEANYEQYF
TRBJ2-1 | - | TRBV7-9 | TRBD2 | TGTGCCAGCGTTCTAGCGGGAGGCGATGAGCAGTTCTTC | CASVLAGGDEQFF
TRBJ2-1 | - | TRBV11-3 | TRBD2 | TGTGCCAGCAGCCGAGCGGGAACCTCTGGGGAGCAGTTCTTC | CASSRAGTSGEQFF
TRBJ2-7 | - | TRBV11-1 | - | TGTGCCAGCAGGAGACAGGAGTCGGCCTACGAGCAGTACTTC | CASRRQESAYEQYF
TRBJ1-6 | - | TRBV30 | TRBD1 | TGTGCCTGGGGATCGGACAGGGGTTTGACACCCCTCCACTTT | CAWGSDRGLTPLHF
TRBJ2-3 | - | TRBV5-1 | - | TGCGCCAGCAGAATCAGGGCCACAACCACAGATACGCAGTATTTT | CASRIRATTTDTQYF
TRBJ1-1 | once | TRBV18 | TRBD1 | TGTGCCAGCTCACCGGGACAGGTGACTGAAGCTTTCTTT | CASSPGQVTEAFF
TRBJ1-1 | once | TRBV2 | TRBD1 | TGTGCCAGCAAATCGGGGCGGACAGGGGTCGGTGGGACTGAAGCTTTCTTT | CASKSGRTGVGGTEAFF
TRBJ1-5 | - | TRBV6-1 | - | TGTGCCAGCAGTGAAGCGCGTGCGGGGGGCTCAGCGTGGCAGCCCCAGCATTTT | CASSEARAGGSAWQPQHF
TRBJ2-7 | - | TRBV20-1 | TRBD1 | TGCAGTGCTAGGGGGACAGAGGCGCAGTACTTC | CSARGTEAQYF
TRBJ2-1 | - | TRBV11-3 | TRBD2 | TGTGCCAGCAGCTCGGGGATTACGGGAGGGCGCACTGAGCAGTTCTTC | CASSSGITGGRTEQFF
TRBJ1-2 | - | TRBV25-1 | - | TGTGCCAGCAGTGAATCGCGGGGGGAGTATGGCTACACCTTC | CASSESRGEYGYTF
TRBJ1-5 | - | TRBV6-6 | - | TGTGCCAGCAGTTACTCACGCGTGGGGGGTGATCAGCCCCAGCATTTT | CASSYSRVGGDQPQHF
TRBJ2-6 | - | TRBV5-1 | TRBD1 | TGCGCCAGCAGCTACCCCGGACAGGGGGCTCGCTCTGGGGCCAACGTCCTGACTTTC | CASSYPGQGARSGANVLTF
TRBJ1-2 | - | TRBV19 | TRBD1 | TGTGCCAGCGCCGGACAGGACTCTTATGGCTACACCTTC | CASAGQDSYGYTF
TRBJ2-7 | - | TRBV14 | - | TGTGCCAGCAGCCAAGTGGCTAGCGTACCCTCCTACGAGCAGTACTTC | CASSQVASVPSYEQYF
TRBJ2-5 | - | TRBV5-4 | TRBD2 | TGTGCCAGCAGCCTACCGGGGGGGCTTTTGGAGACCCAGTACTTC | CASSLPGGLLETQYF
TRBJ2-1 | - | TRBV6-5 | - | TGTGCCAGCAGGTCAGGGGCCAATGAGCAGTTCTTC | CASRSGANEQFF
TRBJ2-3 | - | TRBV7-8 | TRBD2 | TGTGCCAGCAGCTATGGGGCGGGAGTGGGCACAGATACGCAGTATTTT | CASSYGAGVGTDTQYF
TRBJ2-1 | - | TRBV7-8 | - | TGTGCCAGCAGCGCGACTAGTTTCTCATCCTACAATGAGCAGTTCTTC | CASSATSFSSYNEQFF
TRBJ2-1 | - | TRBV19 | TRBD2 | TGTGCCAGTAGTAAGTTAGCGGGAGGGACCCTCTCCTACAATGAGCAGTTCTTC | CASSKLAGGTLSYNEQFF
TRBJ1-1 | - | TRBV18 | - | TGTGCCAGCTCACCACAGGGGATCATGAACACTGAAGCTTTCTTT | CASSPQGIMNTEAFF
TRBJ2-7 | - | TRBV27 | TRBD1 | TGTGCCAGCAGTTTATCGAGGGACAGTACCTACGAGCAGTACTTC | CASSLSRDSTYEQYF
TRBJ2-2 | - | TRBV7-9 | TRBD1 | TGTGCCAGCAGACCCCCAGGGGGCGACACCGGGGAGCTGTTTTTT | CASRPPGGDTGELFF
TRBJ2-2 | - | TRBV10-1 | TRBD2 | TGCGCCAGCACCCCAGCGGGGGGCACCGGGGAGCTGTTTTTT | CASTPAGGTGELFF
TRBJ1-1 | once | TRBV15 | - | TGTGCCACCAGCAGAGGATACTCTACGGGAAGCTCTGAAGCTTTCTTT | CATSRGYSTGSSEAFF
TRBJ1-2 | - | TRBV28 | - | TGTGCCAGCAGTTTATCCCAGGGGAGCTATGGCTACACCTTC | CASSLSQGSYGYTF